These 15 T cell receptor beta chains were all obtained from the same sample, sequenced in a study of a mutant IDH1 vaccine in newly diagnosed glioma. Noted time point: baseline, week 1 (first vaccination visit). Treatment reported: pre-vaccination baseline after standard-of-care therapy. Repertoires were generated with immunoSEQ multiplex PCR, while TCRdb's copy carries only in-frame clones and drops some. The table lists over 20,000 clones, roughly 90% of them singletons. Source: PBMCs, taken from a glioma patient treated with radiotherapy, temozolomide or both. The source is a man aged 30 to 45 with glioma.

The J gene is TRBJ1-4, the V gene TRBV5-6; 7 positions agree with TRBD1. Germline assignment: CDR1 SGHDT and CDR2 YYEEEE. J gave up 7 bases and V 4 bases, and 10 bases lay outside the gene matches. The CDR3 totals 15 residues. CDR3 DNA: TGTGCCAGCAGCCCGGGGACAGTTTTAGGTGAAAAACTGTTTTTT. This translates into CASSPGTVLGEKLFF.

This chain links TRBV6-1 with TRBJ2-7; the match to TRBD1 covers 7 bases. This CDR3 has 15 residues. V gave up 6 bases and J gave up 0 bases; unmatched junction bases: 8. CDR1 and CDR2 (germline): MNHNS, SASEGT. CDR3 DNA sequence: TGTGCCAGCAGCGAGCGGACAGGCCGCTCCTACGAGCAGTACTTC. Its protein product is CASSERTGRSYEQYF.

J is TRBJ2-1 and V is TRBV5-6, with 13 bases that match TRBD2. The V and J ends lost 0 bases and 9 bases, in that order; junction bases with no gene match: 3. The CDR3 is 15 residues long. Germline CDR1 reads SGHDT; CDR2 reads YYEEEE. This CDR3 is CASSLGTSGSGEQFF. The CDR3 nucleotides are TGTGCCAGCAGCTTGGGGACTAGCGGGAGTGGTGAGCAGTTCTTC.

This chain joins TRBV2 and TRBJ1-2, with D perhaps matching TRBD1 (6 bases). The CDR3 loop spans 13 amino acids. Between the trimmed V and J ends, which lost 6 bases and 4 bases, there was a span of 12 bases. CDR1 and CDR2 from the germline V gene are SNHLY and FYNNEI. The CDR3 DNA sequence: TGTGCCAGCAGCCCACAGGGTCTCTATGGCTACACCTTC. This translates into CASSPQGLYGYTF.

This chain links TRBV12-5 with TRBJ1-1, with D hard to call. Trimming removed 1 base at V and 0 bases at J, with 15 bases between. Germline CDR1 and CDR2: LGHNT and FRNRAP. The CDR3 sequence is 17 residues long. The CDR3 bases are TGTGCTAGTGGTTTGGACCCCTCGTACGGGTTGAACACTGAAGCTTTCTTT. This encodes CASGLDPSYGLNTEAFF.

The V gene is TRBV6-5, the J gene TRBJ1-3; D remains unclear. CDR3 size: 14 residues. Germline lookup yields CDR1 MNHEY and CDR2 SVGAGI. The germline V and J ends were trimmed by 6 bases and 4 bases, with 13 bases remaining between them. This chain's CDR3 is CASRSPGVGNTIYF. Here the CDR3 DNA reads TGTGCCAGCAGGTCACCCGGAGTGGGAAACACCATATATTTT.

This rearrangement joins TRBV7-9 to TRBJ2-5; tentative D call: TRBD2 (5 bases). Trimming left V 6 bases short and J 3 bases short, with 17 bases between. This CDR3 region has 15 residues. The germline gives CDR1 SEHNR, CDR2 FQNEAQ (reference sequence). Here the CDR3 reads CASSWSGPGKETQYF. As DNA, the CDR3 is TGTGCCAGCAGTTGGAGTGGCCCGGGGAAAGAGACCCAGTACTTC.

The rearrangement links TRBV19 to TRBJ1-1; TRBD1 matches at 9 bases. This CDR3 has 13 amino acids. The V segment lost 9 bases and the J segment 4 bases; nucleotides outside the gene matches: 6. Germline CDR1 LNHDA, CDR2 SQIVND (reference sequence). As DNA, the CDR3 is TGTGCCAGCATGGGACAGGGACCCACTGAAGCTTTCTTT. Encoded protein: CASMGQGPTEAFF.

The genes are TRBV19 and TRBJ2-7, with a possible D match to TRBD2 (6 bases). The CDR3 consists of 13 residues. Germline CDR1 and CDR2: LNHDA and SQIVND (reference sequence). The germline V and J ends were trimmed by 5 bases and 4 bases, with 12 bases remaining between them. The CDR3 nucleotides read TGTGCCAGTAGTCCGGGACTTGGGTACGAGCAGTACTTC. Translation: CASSPGLGYEQYF.

The CDR3, as DNA: TGTGCCAGTAGTCCCGGACAGATATTCTACGAGCAGTACTTC. Residues: CASSPGQIFYEQYF. The chain uses TRBV19 and TRBJ2-7, with D possibly TRBD1 on 6 matching bases. This CDR3 spans 14 amino acids. Trimming stripped 5 bases from V and 3 bases from J, with 14 bases between. Germline V gene data show CDR1 as LNHDA and CDR2 as SQIVND (reference sequence).

V is TRBV11-2 and J is TRBJ2-2, with 7 bases matching TRBD2. Looked up from germline, CDR1 is SGHAT and CDR2 is FQNNGV. The V segment lost 3 bases and the J segment 3 bases; nucleotides outside the gene matches: 4. CDR3 length equals 15 residues. CDR3 in DNA: TGTGCCAGCAGCTTCACTAGCGCGGACACCGGGGAGCTGTTTTTT. Amino acids: CASSFTSADTGELFF. Variable domain in full (rest from reference TRBV11-2 and TRBJ2-2): EAGVAQSPRYKIIEKRQSVAFWCNPISGHATLYWYQQILGQGPKLLIQFQNNGVVDDSQLPKDRFSAERLKGVDSTLKIQPAKLEDSAVYLCASSFTSADTGELFFGEGSRLTVL.

CDR3 DNA: TGTGCCAGCAGCTTAGGTTGGGGGGGAGGCTACACCTTC. Its translation: CASSLGWGGGYTF. The chain combines TRBV7-2 with TRBJ1-2; possible D gene TRBD1, 5 bases. Germline V gives CDR1 SGHTA, CDR2 FQGNSA. The V end was cut by 1 base, the J end by 8 bases, with 11 bases between. This CDR3 has 13 residues.

The chain recombines TRBV5-5 with TRBJ1-2; 7 nucleotides align to TRBD1. V gave up 4 bases and J gave up 8 bases; unmatched junction bases: 11. CDR1 is SGHKS, CDR2 YYEKEE, per germline (reference sequence). This CDR3 contains 14 residues. For the CDR3, the DNA is TGTGCCAGCAGCCCGGATGTAGGGGGCGCAGGCTACACCTTC. Translation: CASSPDVGGAGYTF.

This clone has only one observation. The CDR3: CASSLQGANTGELFF. The CDR3 DNA reads as TGTGCCAGCTCCCTGCAGGGGGCGAACACCGGGGAGCTGTTTTTT. This chain joins TRBV18 and TRBJ2-2; 7 bases map to TRBD1. J lost 0 bases, V lost 6 bases, and 4 bases had no gene match. The CDR3 spans 15 residues. From germline, CDR1 is KGHSH and CDR2 LQKENI.

This rearrangement joins TRBV5-1 to TRBJ1-3; D gene uncertain. The length of the CDR3 is 14 residues. V gave up 2 bases and J gave up 0 bases, with 6 bases separating them. Germline-derived CDR1 and CDR2 are SGHRS and YFSETQ. The CDR3 nucleotides are TGCGCCAGCAGCTTAACTGTCTCTGGAAACACCATATATTTT. Translating gives CASSLTVSGNTIYF. The full variable domain, its missing parts supplied by reference TRBV5-1 and TRBJ1-3, is KAGVTQTPRYLIKTRGQQVTLSCSPISGHRSVSWYQQTPGQGLQFLFEYFSETQRNKGNFPGRFSGRQFSNSRSEMNVSTLELGDSALYLCASSLTVSGNTIYFGEGSWLTVV.